These 25 T cell receptor beta chains were all obtained from the same sample, sequenced in a study of blood T cells in healthy people across ages. Primers used in a second PCR of about 6 to 12 cycles were a sample-barcoded 5' primer and a J-beta primer mix. Using its own MiXCR run on the 5' RACE reads, TCRdb lists one record per CDR3 protein. There are 800,000 to 900,000 distinct CDR3 sequences in the sample; around 62% occur only once, and about 30% lies in the top ten. Material: blood. Every receptor here comes from a man aged 25 to 45 in good health.

This clonotype has just a few counts. The chain joins TRBV7-3 to TRBJ2-5; tentative D call: TRBD2 (6 bases). CDR1 is SGHTA, CDR2 FQGTGA, per germline. The length of the CDR3 is 15 residues. Trimming took off 1 base at V and 1 base at J, with 10 bases between the two ends. The CDR3 here is CASSLSGVLQETQYF. The CDR3 DNA follows: TGTGCCAGCAGCTTAAGCGGGGTACTCCAAGAGACCCAGTACTTC. Full variable domain (missing parts from reference TRBV7-3 and TRBJ2-5): GAGVSQTPSNKVTEKGKYVELRCDPISGHTALYWYRQSLGQGPEFLIYFQGTGAADDSGLPNDRFFAVRPEGSVSTLKIQRTERGDSAVYLCASSLSGVLQETQYFGPGTRLLVL.

Of note for this clonotype: One junction end does not reproduce the germline sequence, and a read error may be involved. This chain joins TRBV7-6 and TRBJ2-1; D is ambiguous. The CDR3 extends over 13 amino acids. Germline values: CDR1 SGHVS, CDR2 FNYEAQ. The CDR3 DNA reads as TGTACCAGCAGCTACTCCGTTTTCAATGAGCAGTTCTTC. Amino acid sequence: CTSSYSVFNEQFF.

This chain uses TRBV5-1 with TRBJ2-7, with 9 positions matching TRBD1. Germline loops: CDR1 SGHRS, CDR2 YFSETQ. The CDR3 loop spans 17 amino acids. V lost 8 bases, J lost 0 bases, and 15 bases stayed unmatched. In DNA, the CDR3 is TGCGCCAGTTGTTGTAGTGAGGGACAGGGAATCTCCTACGAGCAGTACTTC. Its translation: CASCCSEGQGISYEQYF.

In nucleotides, the CDR3 is TGCAGTGCTACTGACCCTACAGTGGGTGGGTATGGCTACACCTTC. It is translated as CSATDPTVGGYGYTF. This chain joins TRBV20-1 and TRBJ1-2, with unresolved D. The germline V gene has CDR1 DFQATT and CDR2 SNEGSKA (reference sequence). V was cut by 4 bases and J by 5 bases, with 20 bases left in between. The CDR3 length is 15 residues.

V gene TRBV29-1 combines with J gene TRBJ2-1, with D perhaps TRBD2 (6 bases). Germline V lookup: CDR1 SQVTM, CDR2 ANQGSEA. V lost 4 bases and J lost 0, with 10 bases in between. The CDR3 is made up of 14 amino acids. The DNA of the CDR3 is TGCAGCGTTGTGACTAGGAGCTCCTACAATGAGCAGTTCTTC. Translating gives CSVVTRSSYNEQFF.

This chain joins TRBV20-1 and TRBJ2-5, with a possible D match to TRBD2 (5 bases). Trimming left V 1 base short and J 3 bases short, with 9 bases between. The CDR3 contains 13 residues. CDR1 is DFQATT and CDR2 is SNEGSKA in the germline V gene (reference sequence). The CDR3 loop reads CSARVPGKETQYF. The CDR3 coding sequence is TGCAGTGCTAGAGTACCGGGGAAAGAGACCCAGTACTTC.

V and J are TRBV28 and TRBJ2-5, with D hard to call. Germline CDR1 and CDR2: MDHEN and SYDVKM. The germline V and J ends were trimmed by 3 bases and 5 bases, with 13 bases remaining between them. The CDR3 length is 14 residues. The CDR3 region is CASSFPPGLETQYF. CDR3 nucleotides: TGTGCCAGCAGTTTCCCCCCGGGCCTGGAGACCCAGTACTTC.

V and J are TRBV4-3 and TRBJ2-3, with D possibly TRBD2 on 6 matching bases. V lost 5 bases, J lost 0 bases, and 18 bases lay in between. In germline, CDR1 is LGHNA, CDR2 YSLEER. The CDR3 is made up of 17 amino acids. In DNA form, the CDR3 reads TGCGCCAGCAGCAAACGGGGGTCCTCTACTAGCACAGATACGCAGTATTTT. Amino acids: CASSKRGSSTSTDTQYF.

The rearrangement joins TRBV7-2 to TRBJ1-1; TRBD1 might be the D (5 bases). V gave up 3 bases and J gave up 8 bases, with 10 bases separating them. This CDR3 is 12 amino acids long. The germline V gene has CDR1 SGHTA and CDR2 FQGNSA. CDR3 nucleotide sequence: TGTGCCAGCAGCTTTCCAGGGTTAGAAGCTTTCTTT. This translates into CASSFPGLEAFF.

This rearrangement joins TRBV14 to TRBJ2-3, with no clear D. Germline CDR1 is SGHDN and CDR2 is FVKESK. The CDR3 totals 13 residues. V lost 4 bases to trimming and J lost 2 bases, with 7 bases between them. CDR3 DNA sequence: TGTGCCAGCAGCCCTCACCTCACAGATACGCAGTATTTT. Protein sequence: CASSPHLTDTQYF.

CDR3: CASSLPTGNNEQFF. DNA for the CDR3: TGTGCCAGCAGCTTACCCACAGGGAACAATGAGCAGTTCTTC. This chain connects TRBV7-6 to TRBJ2-1; weak D call: TRBD1 (6 bases). There are 14 residues in the CDR3. Germline V CDR1 and CDR2: SGHVS, FNYEAQ. V was clipped by 2 bases and J by 5 bases, with 10 bases between them.

The chain combines TRBV15 with TRBJ2-7; possibly TRBD1 for D (6 bases). CDR1 and CDR2 from the germline V gene are LNHNV and YYDKDF (reference sequence). The CDR3 runs to 14 residues. Trimming left V 0 bases short and J 0 bases short, with 6 bases between. In nucleotides, the CDR3 is TGTGCCACCAGCAGAGAGGACAGCTCCTACGAGCAGTACTTC. Translated: CATSREDSSYEQYF.

V and J are TRBV5-1 and TRBJ2-7; no clear D gene. The J call is in doubt because the DNA end fits TRBJ2-5 better. This CDR3 is built from 12 residues. CDR1 is SGHRS, CDR2 YFSETQ, per germline. The CDR3: CASSLQRETQYF. The CDR3 DNA reads as TGCGCCAGCAGCTTACAGAGGGAGACCCAGTACTTC.

CDR3 nucleotides: TGTGCCAGCAGCAACAGGTATGGCTACACCTTC. Protein sequence: CASSNRYGYTF. The chain joins TRBV3-1 to TRBJ1-2, with TRBD1 as a possible D gene (5 bases). Germline CDR1 LGHDT, CDR2 YNNKEL (reference sequence). The CDR3 loop spans 11 amino acids. Trimming shortened V by 5 bases and J by 5 bases, and 6 bases separated the two germline ends.

The V gene is TRBV7-2, the J gene TRBJ2-7; 7 nucleotides match TRBD1. The ends lost 4 bases at V and 3 bases at J; junction bases unmatched: 9. Per germline, CDR1 SGHTA and CDR2 FQGNSA. The CDR3 length is 15 residues. The CDR3 DNA sequence: TGTGCCAGCAGCTCAACCACCAACAGGGGCTACGAGCAGTACTTC. The encoded protein is CASSSTTNRGYEQYF.

This chain joins TRBV7-9 and TRBJ1-2, with TRBD1 as a possible D gene (6 bases). The V gene's germline CDR1 is SEHNR and CDR2 FQNEAQ (reference sequence). Between the trimmed V and J ends, which lost 7 bases and 10 bases, there was a span of 16 bases. This CDR3 has 12 amino acids. The CDR3 DNA sequence: TGTGCCAGCAACCAATTCGGGGGCGACTACACCTTC. The encoded protein is CASNQFGGDYTF.

The V call is TRBV6-1, the J call TRBJ2-1, with 7 nucleotides matching TRBD2. With 8 bases clipped from V and 0 bases from J, the junction kept 16 bases outside the gene matches. Germline V gene data show CDR1 as MNHNS and CDR2 as SASEGT. CDR3 size: 18 residues. DNA of the CDR3: TGTGCCAGCGAGGGGTTAAGGGGCGGGGGTAGCTCCTACAATGAGCAGTTCTTC. Protein: CASEGLRGGGSSYNEQFF.

The V and J genes are TRBV6-1 and TRBJ1-6; 7 nucleotides line up with TRBD1. Germline CDR1 and CDR2: MNHNS and SASEGT. The J segment lost 8 bases and the V segment lost 7 bases, leaving 11 bases of the junction unmatched. The CDR3 is 15 amino acids. The CDR3 sequence is CASTWAGTEDSPLHF. The CDR3 DNA reads TGTGCCAGCACTTGGGCAGGGACAGAGGATTCACCCCTCCACTTT.

V is TRBV4-3 and J is TRBJ2-5, with 8 positions matching TRBD1. Germline lookup yields CDR1 LGHNA and CDR2 YSLEER. The CDR3 is 14 amino acids. With 1 base clipped from V and 11 bases from J, the junction kept 9 bases outside the gene matches. CDR3 bases: TGCGCCAGCAGCCAAGGGACAGGGCTCTACGGGCAGTACTTC. Protein sequence: CASSQGTGLYGQYF.

The chain carries TRBV4-2 and TRBJ2-1; weak D call: TRBD2 (6 bases). Germline CDR1 and CDR2: LGHNA and YNFKEQ. This CDR3 spans 16 amino acids. Trimming cost V 1 base and J 7 bases, with 17 bases left between them. CDR3 in DNA: TGTGCCAGCAGCCAAGGGAGGCGGGGTAGAAGTAATGAGCAGTTCTTC. This gives the protein CASSQGRRGRSNEQFF.

The chain employs TRBV6-2 or TRBV6-3 and TRBJ1-1, with 7 bases lining up with TRBD1. After removal of 2 bases from V and 4 bases from J, the junction contained 10 bases not matched to a gene. CDR3 size: 16 residues. Germline CDR1 MNHEY, CDR2 SVGEGT. Written as DNA, the CDR3 is TGTGCCAGCAGTTACCCGGGACAGCAGTCAGTCACTGAAGCTTTCTTT. The encoded protein is CASSYPGQQSVTEAFF.

The genes are TRBV7-6 and TRBJ2-7; D unclear. Per the germline V gene, CDR1 is SGHVS and CDR2 is FNYEAQ. The CDR3 consists of 14 residues. Trimming removed 5 bases from V and 7 bases from J, with 18 bases in between. CDR3 loop: CASSVLGQNNEQYF. CDR3 sequence (DNA): TGTGCCAGCAGCGTGTTAGGGCAGAACAATGAGCAGTACTTC.

CDR3 DNA sequence: TGCAGCGCGAATGAGCAGTTCTTC. Translating it yields CSANEQFF. The V and J genes are TRBV29-1 and TRBJ2-1; D not resolved. CDR1 is SQVTM, CDR2 ANQGSEA, per germline. The CDR3 runs 8 residues. Trimming removed 7 bases at V and 7 bases at J, with 2 bases between.

This rearrangement joins TRBV14 to TRBJ2-5; D may be TRBD1 or TRBD2 (5 bases each). The CDR3 spans 18 residues. The germline V gene encodes CDR1 SGHDN and CDR2 FVKESK. V was clipped by 3 bases and J by 2 bases, with 22 bases between them. The CDR3 nucleotides are TGTGCCAGCAGCCAGAGAGGATCCTCGGGGCCCGTACAAGAGACCCAGTACTTC. Amino acids: CASSQRGSSGPVQETQYF.

This chain connects TRBV6-1 to TRBJ2-2, with TRBD1 identical over 8 bases. With 6 bases clipped from V and 6 bases from J, the junction kept 0 bases outside the gene matches. The germline V gene has CDR1 MNHNS and CDR2 SASEGT. The CDR3 extends over 12 amino acids. CDR3 coding DNA: TGTGCCAGCAGACAGGGGGCCGGGGAGCTGTTTTTT. It specifies CASRQGAGELFF.